These 21 T cell receptor beta chains originate from one sample sequenced in a study of blood T cell repertoires in COVID-19. This table comes from immunoSEQ multiplex PCR, and its TCRdb copy is limited to in-frame clones, with some not included. The sample contains about 130,000 clones, over 75% of which appear only once. The specimen was peripheral blood. Every receptor here comes from a man aged 35 to 55 with active or convalescent COVID-19.

The chain is built from TRBV6-6 and TRBJ2-5, with TRBD1 matching over 8 bases. This CDR3 region has 15 residues. Germline assignment: CDR1 MNHNY and CDR2 SVGAGI (reference sequence). Unmatched junction bases numbered 11, after V lost 7 bases and J lost 4 bases. CDR3 region: CASTPGQGAGETQYF. The CDR3 DNA follows: TGTGCCAGCACTCCCGGGCAGGGGGCCGGAGAGACCCAGTACTTC.

The CDR3 DNA is TGTGCCAGCAGTTTACCTGGACAGGAAACACGGAATTCACCCCTCCACTTT. It is translated as CASSLPGQETRNSPLHF. This chain joins TRBV28 and TRBJ1-6; TRBD1 aligns across 7 bases. The CDR3 runs to 17 residues. The junction had 11 bases not matched to a gene; V was cut back by 2 bases and J by 7 bases. Per germline, CDR1 MDHEN and CDR2 SYDVKM.

This clone occurred a few times. This rearrangement joins TRBV20-1 to TRBJ1-2, with D tentatively TRBD1 (6 bases). This CDR3 is 14 amino acids long. V gave up 3 bases and J gave up 0 bases, with 11 bases separating them. Per the germline V gene, CDR1 is DFQATT and CDR2 is SNEGSKA (reference sequence). The CDR3 region has the DNA TGCAGTGCTAGTGGGGGCGAAACTAACTATGGCTACACCTTC. The encoded protein is CSASGGETNYGYTF.

The chain uses TRBV6-6 and TRBJ1-4; D is uncertain. V was clipped by 5 bases and J by 10 bases, with 8 bases between them. The CDR3 sequence is 11 residues long. Germline assignment: CDR1 MNHNY and CDR2 SVGAGI (reference sequence). CDR3 loop: CASSPPGKLFF. CDR3 DNA: TGTGCCAGCAGTCCCCCCGGAAAACTGTTTTTT.

The genes are TRBV5-4 and TRBJ1-3, with 7 bases fitting TRBD1. Per germline, CDR1 SGHNT and CDR2 YYREEE (reference sequence). The CDR3 totals 14 residues. The V gene end was trimmed by 2 bases and the J gene end by 6 bases; junction bases not matched to a gene: 5. Here the CDR3 DNA reads TGTGCCAGCAGCTTTGACAGGGCTCAAAACACCATATATTTT. Translation: CASSFDRAQNTIYF.

A single count supports this clone. The V call is TRBV6-6, the J call TRBJ1-5, with a weak D call TRBD1 (5 bases). CDR1 is MNHNY, CDR2 SVGAGI, per germline (reference sequence). V was pared by 5 bases and J by 3 bases, with 11 bases between. The CDR3 has 14 residues. The CDR3, as DNA: TGTGCCAGCAGTAGTGCGGGGACCAATCAGCCCCAGCATTTT. Translation: CASSSAGTNQPQHF.

This clone occurred a few times. The V gene is TRBV2, the J gene TRBJ1-1, with 9 bases identical to TRBD1. Germline loops: CDR1 SNHLY, CDR2 FYNNEI. The CDR3 extends over 14 amino acids. The V segment lost 6 bases and the J segment 4 bases; nucleotides outside the gene matches: 6. The CDR3 region has the DNA TGTGCCAGCAGGGGACAGGGAGGGGGCACTGAAGCTTTCTTT. Translation: CASRGQGGGTEAFF.

V is TRBV6-2 or TRBV6-3 and J is TRBJ1-5; possibly TRBD1 for D (6 bases). CDR1 and CDR2 from the germline V gene are MNHEY and SVGEGT. V gave up 4 bases and J gave up 5 bases, with 15 bases separating them. This CDR3 region has 15 residues. As DNA, the CDR3 is TGTGCCAGCAGTTCCACACAGGGTTTCTATCAGCCCCAGCATTTT. This gives the protein CASSSTQGFYQPQHF.

The chain is built from TRBV7-8 and TRBJ2-1; 11 nucleotides align to TRBD2. The germline gives CDR1 SGHVS, CDR2 FQNEAQ. V lost 1 base and J lost 2; bases outside the gene matches: 4. The CDR3 length is 17 residues. Here the CDR3 reads CASSLVGSGGAYNEQFF. The CDR3 nucleotides read TGTGCCAGCAGCTTAGTGGGTAGCGGGGGGGCCTACAATGAGCAGTTCTTC.

The chain links TRBV19 to TRBJ1-2; D possibly corresponds to TRBD1 (5 bases). Trimming stripped 9 bases from V and 4 bases from J, with 15 bases between. The CDR3 runs 13 residues. CDR1 is LNHDA, CDR2 SQIVND, per germline (reference sequence). CDR3 sequence: CASTIGRGYGYTF. The CDR3 coding sequence is TGTGCCAGCACCATCGGGAGGGGCTATGGCTACACCTTC.

The chain couples TRBV7-2 to TRBJ1-1; 7 nucleotides line up with TRBD1. The CDR3 has 16 residues. Germline-derived CDR1 and CDR2 are SGHTA and FQGNSA. V dropped 1 base and J dropped 1; count of bases not matched to a gene: 6. The CDR3 nucleotides are TGTGCCAGCAGCTTAGGAGCGACAGGGCGGAACACTGAAGCTTTCTTT. It specifies CASSLGATGRNTEAFF. Variable domain in full (rest from reference TRBV7-2 and TRBJ1-1): GAGVSQSPSNKVTEKGKDVELRCDPISGHTALYWYRQSLGQGLEFLIYFQGNSAPDKSGLPSDRFSAERTGGSVSTLTIQRTQQEDSAVYLCASSLGATGRNTEAFFGQGTRLTVV.

This chain links TRBV10-3 with TRBJ2-7, with D hard to call. Deletions cut 2 bases from V and 3 bases from J, with 8 bases between. CDR3 size: 13 residues. The germline V gene has CDR1 ENHRY and CDR2 SYGVKD. The CDR3 spells CAISEDDNYEQYF. The CDR3 nucleotides are TGTGCCATCAGTGAGGACGACAACTACGAGCAGTACTTC.

The chain recombines TRBV7-2 with TRBJ1-2, with a weak D call TRBD1 (5 bases). The CDR3 covers 14 residues. CDR1 is SGHTA and CDR2 is FQGNSA in the germline V gene. Between the trimmed V and J ends, which lost 7 bases and 5 bases, there was a span of 17 bases. This CDR3 reads CASNPTGGFYGYTF. In DNA, the CDR3 is TGTGCCAGCAACCCAACCGGGGGATTTTATGGCTACACCTTC.

The V gene is TRBV6-5, the J gene TRBJ2-7; 10 nucleotides align to TRBD1. There are 15 residues in the CDR3. Germline lookup yields CDR1 MNHEY and CDR2 SVGAGI. V lost 2 bases, J lost 4 bases, and 5 bases stayed unmatched. The CDR3 DNA follows: TGTGCCAGCAGTTACGCTGGACAGGGGGTTTACGAGCAGTACTTC. Residues: CASSYAGQGVYEQYF.

The chain carries TRBV5-1 and TRBJ2-7; 11 positions match TRBD2. This CDR3 is built from 17 residues. J gave up 2 bases and V 3 bases, and 10 bases lay outside the gene matches. Germline values: CDR1 SGHRS, CDR2 YFSETQ. The CDR3 DNA is TGCGCCAGCAGCTATATCAACCTTAGCGGGGGGGCCTACGAGCAGTACTTC. Protein product: CASSYINLSGGAYEQYF.

The chain is built from TRBV2 and TRBJ2-2, with D possibly being TRBD1 (6 bases). The V and J ends lost 6 bases and 2 bases respectively, with 19 bases between them. The CDR3 spans 17 residues. The V gene's germline CDR1 is SNHLY and CDR2 FYNNEI. CDR3 nucleotide sequence: TGTGCCAGCAGAATAGGGACACCCGATAGAAACACCGGGGAGCTGTTTTTT. It yields the protein CASRIGTPDRNTGELFF.

The chain is built from TRBV2 and TRBJ2-3; TRBD2 aligns across 13 bases. CDR3 size: 18 residues. Germline assignment: CDR1 SNHLY and CDR2 FYNNEI. J was trimmed by 0 bases and V by 5 bases; bases with no gene match: 8. The chain's CDR3 is CASSSGTSGVRSTDTQYF. Here the CDR3 DNA reads TGTGCCAGCAGTTCTGGGACTAGCGGGGTGCGGAGCACAGATACGCAGTATTTT.

The J gene is TRBJ1-5, the V gene TRBV19; possible D gene TRBD1, 6 bases. Trimming removed 3 bases at V and 6 bases at J, with 12 bases between. This CDR3 is 14 amino acids long. CDR1 and CDR2 (germline): LNHDA, SQIVND (reference sequence). CDR3 coding DNA: TGTGCCAGTAGTATGAAGGGGGGGGCTCAGCCCCAGCATTTT. Protein: CASSMKGGAQPQHF. Using reference TRBV19 and TRBJ1-5 for the parts outside the CDR3, the full variable domain is DGGITQSPKYLFRKEGQNVTLSCEQNLNHDAMYWYRQDPGQGLRLIYYSQIVNDFQKGDIAEGYSVSREKKESFPLTVTSAQKNPTAFYLCASSMKGGAQPQHFGDGTRLSIL.

The chain couples TRBV9 to TRBJ1-1, with 7 bases fitting TRBD1. In germline, CDR1 is SGDLS, CDR2 YYNGEE. The CDR3 covers 15 residues. After removal of 0 bases from V and 5 bases from J, the junction contained 7 bases not matched to a gene. CDR3 DNA: TGTGCCAGCAGCGTAGAGGGGGCAGGGAGGACTGAAGCTTTCTTT. This sequence encodes CASSVEGAGRTEAFF.

The V gene is TRBV6-6, the J gene TRBJ2-7, with TRBD2 matching 8 bases. Trimming took 5 bases from V and 6 from J; bases not matched to a gene: 6. CDR1 is MNHNY, CDR2 SVGAGI, per germline (reference sequence). This CDR3 spans 13 amino acids. The CDR3 DNA sequence: TGTGCCAGCAGTGGAACGGGGGGGGTCGAGCAGTACTTC. This codes for CASSGTGGVEQYF.

The chain recombines TRBV4-1 with TRBJ2-5; 7 bases line up with TRBD1. Trimming removed 4 bases from V and 3 bases from J; junction bases left unmatched: 2. The CDR3 consists of 13 residues. Germline values: CDR1 MGHRA, CDR2 YSYEKL. The CDR3 DNA reads TGCGCCAGCAGCCCCGGGACAGAAGAGACCCAGTACTTC. This codes for CASSPGTEETQYF.